This paragraph reports one TCR beta chain. Antigen: not known. This specimen belongs to a study of STAT5B mutations in CD4+ large granular lymphocyte leukemia. Study observations and caveats: Roughly a quarter of private leukemic clonotypes occurred rarely in other patients' non-leukemic repertoires.

Method: immunoSEQ multiplex PCR; TCRdb's copy keeps in-frame clones and lacks some. Of more than 35,000 clones listed, 75% to 85% are singletons. Sequenced material: CD4+ T cells from blood buffy coats. This TCR was recovered from a human donor in good health.

CDR3 loop: CASSWGQHNEQFF. CDR3 bases: TGCGCCAGCAGCTGGGGACAGCACAATGAGCAGTTCTTC. This sequence joins TRBV5-1 and TRBJ2-1; 7 bases agree with TRBD1. Germline V CDR1 and CDR2: SGHRS, YFSETQ. The J segment lost 5 bases and the V segment lost 3 bases, leaving 2 bases of the junction unmatched. The CDR3 is 13 residues long.